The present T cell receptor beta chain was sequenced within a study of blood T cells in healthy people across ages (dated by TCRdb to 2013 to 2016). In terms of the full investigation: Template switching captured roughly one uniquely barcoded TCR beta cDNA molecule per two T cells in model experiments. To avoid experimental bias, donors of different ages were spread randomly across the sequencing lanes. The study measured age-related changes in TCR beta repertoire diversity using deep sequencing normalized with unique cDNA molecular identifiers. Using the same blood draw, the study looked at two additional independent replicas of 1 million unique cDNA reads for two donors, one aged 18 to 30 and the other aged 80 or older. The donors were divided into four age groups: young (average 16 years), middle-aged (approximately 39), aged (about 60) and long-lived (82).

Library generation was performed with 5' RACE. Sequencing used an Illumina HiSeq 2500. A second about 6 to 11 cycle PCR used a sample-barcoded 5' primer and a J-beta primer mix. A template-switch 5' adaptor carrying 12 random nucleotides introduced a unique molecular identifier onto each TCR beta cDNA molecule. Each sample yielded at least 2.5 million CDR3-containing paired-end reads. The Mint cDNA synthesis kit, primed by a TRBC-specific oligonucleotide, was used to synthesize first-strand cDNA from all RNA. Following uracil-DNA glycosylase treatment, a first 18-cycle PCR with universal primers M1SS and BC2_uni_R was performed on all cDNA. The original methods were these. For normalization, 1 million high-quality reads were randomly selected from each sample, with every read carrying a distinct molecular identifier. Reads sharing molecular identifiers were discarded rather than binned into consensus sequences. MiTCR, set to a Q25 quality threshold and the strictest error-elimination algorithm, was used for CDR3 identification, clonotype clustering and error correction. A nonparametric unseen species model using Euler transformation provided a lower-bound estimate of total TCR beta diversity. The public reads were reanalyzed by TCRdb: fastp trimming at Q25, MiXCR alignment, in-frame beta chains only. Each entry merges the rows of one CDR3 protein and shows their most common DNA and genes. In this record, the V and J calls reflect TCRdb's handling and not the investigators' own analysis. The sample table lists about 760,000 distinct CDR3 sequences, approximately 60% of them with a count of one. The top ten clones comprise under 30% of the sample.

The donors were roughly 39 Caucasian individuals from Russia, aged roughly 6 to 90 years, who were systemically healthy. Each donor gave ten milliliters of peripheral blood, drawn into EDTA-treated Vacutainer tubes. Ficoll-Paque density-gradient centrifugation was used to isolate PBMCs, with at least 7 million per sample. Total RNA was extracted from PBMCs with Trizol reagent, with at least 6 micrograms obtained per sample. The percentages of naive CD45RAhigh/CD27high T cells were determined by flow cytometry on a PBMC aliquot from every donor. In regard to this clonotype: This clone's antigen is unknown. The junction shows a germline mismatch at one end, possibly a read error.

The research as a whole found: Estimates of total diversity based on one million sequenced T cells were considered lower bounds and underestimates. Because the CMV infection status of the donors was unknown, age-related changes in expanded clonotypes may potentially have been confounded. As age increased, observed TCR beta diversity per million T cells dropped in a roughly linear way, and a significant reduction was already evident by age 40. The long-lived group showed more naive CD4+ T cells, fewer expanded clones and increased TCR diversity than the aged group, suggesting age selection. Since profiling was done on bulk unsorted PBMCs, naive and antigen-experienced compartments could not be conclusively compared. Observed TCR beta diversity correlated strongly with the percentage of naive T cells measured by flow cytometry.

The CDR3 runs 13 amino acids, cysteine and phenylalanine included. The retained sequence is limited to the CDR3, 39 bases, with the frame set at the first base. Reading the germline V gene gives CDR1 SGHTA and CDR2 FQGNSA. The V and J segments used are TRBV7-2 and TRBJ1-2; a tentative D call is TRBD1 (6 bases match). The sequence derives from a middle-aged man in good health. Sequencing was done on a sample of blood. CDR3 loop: CASRHTGNYGCTF. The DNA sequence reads TGTGCCAGCAGGCATACAGGGAACTATGGCTGCACCTTC.